These T cell receptor beta chains were read from a single sample in a study of T cells of healthy individuals. TCRdb analysed the 5' RACE reads with MiXCR anew, one entry per CDR3 protein. The sample lists some 69,000 distinct CDR3 sequences, around 16% occurring once. These receptors all come from a human donor in good health. Both conserved end residues are trimmed from each CDR3.

CDR3aa	v_gene	j_gene
ASSYPGQGTNEQY	TRBV4-1	TRBJ2-7
ASSLKASLVETQY	TRBV28	TRBJ2-5
ASRRQGGDTGELF	TRBV2	TRBJ2-2
ATSDADRGQGQPQH	TRBV24-1	TRBJ1-5
ASSSQDFTEAF	TRBV5-1	TRBJ1-1
ASTLPGQNTEAF	TRBV6-6	TRBJ1-1
ASSVGVSDHTDTQY	TRBV9	TRBJ2-3
ASGLPRGTLYEQY	TRBV12-5	TRBJ2-7
ASSQEMRETQY	TRBV4-2	TRBJ2-5
ASRTGTFSGYT	TRBV6-5	TRBJ1-2
ASGPGQAGY	TRBV7-9	TRBJ2-3
ASSSSATPGTSDFGELF	TRBV6-5	TRBJ2-2
ASSNELGETQY	TRBV5-1	TRBJ2-5
ASSSPGTANEKLF	TRBV12-3/TRBV12-4	TRBJ1-4
ATRQGLSEQY	TRBV10-3	TRBJ2-7
ATSDRDRATNEQF	TRBV24-1	TRBJ2-1